These 16 T cell receptor beta chains were sequenced from one sample in a study of identical twins. TCRdb fed the 5' RACE reads into MiXCR, producing one record per CDR3 protein. This table has fewer than 550,000 distinct CDR3 sequences, approximately 16% appearing once. Another study also made use of these data, one on yellow fever vaccine responses in identical twins.

The material sequenced was CD4+ T cells sorted from blood. These receptors all stem from a woman between 18 and 29 years old in good health.

This clonotype was seen a handful of times. V gene TRBV12-3 or TRBV12-4 combines with J gene TRBJ2-1; possible D gene TRBD2, 5 bases. Trimming shortened V by 8 bases and J by 3 bases, and 14 bases separated the two germline ends. The CDR3 runs to 14 residues. The CDR3 protein is CASADYDLYNEQFF. The CDR3 region has the DNA TGTGCCAGCGCCGACTATGATCTCTACAATGAGCAGTTCTTC.

The chain joins TRBV12-3 or TRBV12-4 to TRBJ1-1, with D tentatively TRBD1 (6 bases). The germline V and J ends were trimmed by 5 bases and 5 bases, with 12 bases remaining between them. The CDR3 length is 13 residues. The CDR3 DNA reads as TGTGCCAGCAGTCCCCAGGGGCCGACTGAAGCTTTCTTT. It yields the protein CASSPQGPTEAFF.

The table lists this clonotype with a few counts. The V call is TRBV11-1, the J call TRBJ1-6; D gene unclear. V was trimmed by 1 base and J by 0 bases, leaving 13 bases between them. The CDR3 totals 18 residues. CDR1 and CDR2 from the germline V gene are SGHAT and FQDESV (reference sequence). Here the CDR3 DNA reads TGTGCCAGCAGCTTAGTAGGCTACGCTAGCTCCTATAATTCACCCCTCCACTTT. Protein sequence: CASSLVGYASSYNSPLHF.

CDR3 residues: CASSMDRGEQFF. The CDR3 DNA reads as TGTGCCAGCAGCATGGACAGGGGTGAGCAGTTCTTC. The chain employs TRBV11-2 and TRBJ2-1; 9 bases match TRBD1. Germline CDR1 SGHAT, CDR2 FQNNGV. This CDR3 spans 12 amino acids. J lost 9 bases, V lost 5 bases, and 2 bases had no gene match.

The chain couples TRBV11-2 to TRBJ2-1; tentatively, D is TRBD1 (5 bases). Germline CDR1 SGHAT, CDR2 FQNNGV. Trimming stripped 1 base from V and 10 bases from J, with 8 bases between. CDR3 length: 12 residues. In DNA form, the CDR3 reads TGTGCCAGCAGCTTAGTGGGGCCCGAGCAGTTCTTC. As protein: CASSLVGPEQFF. The variable domain in full, with the rest retrieved from reference TRBV11-2 and TRBJ2-1, is EAGVAQSPRYKIIEKRQSVAFWCNPISGHATLYWYQQILGQGPKLLIQFQNNGVVDDSQLPKDRFSAERLKGVDSTLKIQPAKLEDSAVYLCASSLVGPEQFFGPGTRLTVL.

V and J are TRBV7-8 and TRBJ1-6, with TRBD1 matching over 7 bases. CDR1 SGHVS and CDR2 FQNEAQ come from the germline V gene. Trimming cost V 7 bases and J 8 bases; bases outside gene matches: 8. CDR3 length: 14 residues. This CDR3 reads CASNIGTADSPLHF. The CDR3 DNA reads as TGTGCCAGCAACATCGGGACAGCCGATTCACCCCTCCACTTT.

V gene TRBV4-1 combines with J gene TRBJ2-1, with 9 bases lining up with TRBD1. The CDR3 is made up of 16 amino acids. Germline CDR1 and CDR2: MGHRA and YSYEKL. Trimming at V came to 1 base and at J to 9 bases, leaving 10 bases not matched to a gene. CDR3 residues: CASSQGPGQGGGEQFF. The CDR3, as DNA: TGCGCCAGCAGCCAAGGTCCGGGACAGGGTGGAGGTGAGCAGTTCTTC.

This clonotype was detected ten times or more. V and J are TRBV5-1 and TRBJ1-5, with 8 bases fitting TRBD1. Trimming at V came to 4 bases and at J to 3 bases, leaving 6 bases not matched to a gene. This CDR3 spans 15 amino acids. In germline, CDR1 is SGHRS, CDR2 YFSETQ. The DNA for the CDR3 is TGCGCCAGCAGCCGGGGGACAGGCTCCAATCAGCCCCAGCATTTT. Translating it yields CASSRGTGSNQPQHF. The entire variable domain, with the rest obtained from reference TRBV5-1 and TRBJ1-5, is as follows: KAGVTQTPRYLIKTRGQQVTLSCSPISGHRSVSWYQQTPGQGLQFLFEYFSETQRNKGNFPGRFSGRQFSNSRSEMNVSTLELGDSALYLCASSRGTGSNQPQHFGDGTRLSIL.

The V call is TRBV10-3, the J call TRBJ2-3; the D gene is possibly TRBD2 (7 bases). Germline CDR1 reads ENHRY; CDR2 reads SYGVKD. The length of the CDR3 is 13 residues. Trimming took 7 bases from V and 4 from J, leaving 12 bases between them. CDR3 nucleotide sequence: TGTGCCATCAATGGGGGGGCCCCAGATACGCAGTATTTT. Its translation: CAINGGAPDTQYF.

The chain joins TRBV20-1 to TRBJ2-1, with a possible D match to TRBD2 (5 bases). Trimming removed 4 bases from V and 7 bases from J, with 11 bases in between. Looked up from germline, CDR1 is DFQATT and CDR2 is SNEGSKA (reference sequence). CDR3 size: 12 residues. CDR3 DNA: TGCAGTGCTAATGATCAGCGGAATGAGCAGTTCTTC. Translation: CSANDQRNEQFF.

The chain joins TRBV6-1 to TRBJ2-1; 12 nucleotides match TRBD2. Germline V gene lookup returns CDR1 MNHNS and CDR2 SASEGT. Trimming at V came to 7 bases and at J to 9 bases, leaving 10 bases not matched to a gene. The CDR3 has 15 residues. This chain's CDR3 is CASIPLAGGQGEQFF. The CDR3 bases are TGTGCCAGCATCCCACTAGCGGGAGGTCAGGGTGAGCAGTTCTTC.

The chain employs TRBV7-9 and TRBJ2-1; D remains ambiguous. V was cut by 5 bases and J by 3 bases, with 11 bases left in between. CDR1 and CDR2 (germline): SEHNR, FQNEAQ (reference sequence). The CDR3 has 14 amino acids. Here the CDR3 reads CASSQLSYYNEQFF. The CDR3 nucleotides are TGTGCCAGCAGCCAGCTTTCCTACTACAATGAGCAGTTCTTC. The full variable domain, with the rest looked up from reference TRBV7-9 and TRBJ2-1, is DTGVSQNPRHKITKRGQNVTFRCDPISEHNRLYWYRQTLGQGPEFLTYFQNEAQLEKSRLLSDRFSAERPKGSFSTLEIQRTEQGDSAMYLCASSQLSYYNEQFFGPGTRLTVL.

Only a few counts were recorded for this clonotype. The chain carries TRBV12-3 or TRBV12-4 and TRBJ1-1; 8 bases are a match to TRBD1. The trim removed 7 bases at V and 4 bases at J, leaving 8 bases unmatched. This CDR3 is built from 14 residues. The CDR3 region is CASTKTGVSTEAFF. CDR3 DNA: TGTGCCAGCACTAAGACAGGGGTTAGCACTGAAGCTTTCTTT.

V usage is TRBV15 and J usage is TRBJ2-5, with a possible D match to TRBD2 (6 bases). Deletions cut 5 bases from V and 5 bases from J, with 12 bases between. CDR1 and CDR2 (germline): LNHNV, YYDKDF (reference sequence). There are 13 residues in the CDR3. The CDR3: CATSQTRRETQYF. The CDR3 DNA follows: TGTGCCACCAGCCAGACTAGAAGGGAGACCCAGTACTTC.

This clonotype was observed a handful of times. The chain has TRBV24-1 and TRBJ2-5; 10 bases agree with TRBD2. The trim removed 0 bases at V and 2 bases at J, leaving 5 bases unmatched. The CDR3 runs to 17 residues. CDR1 is KGHDR, CDR2 SFDVKD, per germline. CDR3 amino acids: CATSDLASGGLQETQYF. CDR3 sequence (DNA): TGTGCCACCAGTGATTTGGCTAGCGGGGGCCTTCAAGAGACCCAGTACTTC.

This chain connects TRBV15 to TRBJ2-5, with 12 bases identical to TRBD1. This CDR3 comprises 16 residues. V shed 8 bases, J shed 8 bases, and the junction held 15 bases outside the gene matches. In germline, CDR1 is LNHNV, CDR2 YYDKDF (reference sequence). CDR3 residues: CATSPGGQGALHTQYF. The DNA for the CDR3 is TGTGCCACCTCACCGGGGGGACAGGGGGCGTTACATACCCAGTACTTC.